The clone carrying this T cell receptor (beta chain) was seen once. These data belong to a study of Graves' ophthalmopathy and Graves' hyperthyroidism. J gave up 3 bases and V 7 bases, and 5 bases lay outside the gene matches. CDR1 is MNHEY, CDR2 SVGEGT, per germline. CDR3 size: 13 residues. Transcripts of RNA were the source for amplifying TCR beta CDR3 regions. Second-round multiplex PCR followed a first-round RT-PCR using HTBI primers. From the multiplex PCR reads, TCRdb called clonotypes with MiXCR, one entry per CDR3 protein. The table has about 210,000 distinct CDR3 sequences, less than 30% seen once. Ophthalmopathy in the donors was of moderate-to-severe activity, with CAS ≥3, NOSPECS ≥4 and duration under 3 months. Patients were diagnosed from clinical symptoms, serum thyroxine, TRAb, thyroid ultrasound and orbital computed tomography.

The specimen sequenced was peripheral blood. The receptor's source is a man aged 45-65 years with Graves' ophthalmopathy. This rearrangement joins TRBV6-2 or TRBV6-3 to TRBJ2-7; TRBD2 matches 8 bases. The chain's CDR3 is CASIHSGSYEQYF. CDR3 bases: TGTGCCAGCATCCACAGCGGGAGCTACGAGCAGTACTTC.